Listed below are T cell receptor beta chains from one sample, sequenced in a study of radiotherapy plus CTLA-4 blockade in lung cancer. Clones were read by immunoSEQ multiplex PCR, and TCRdb kept only the in-frame ones, dropping some. The table lists about 120,000 clones, approximately 90% of them singletons, with 6.9% in the top ten. Material: peripheral blood, obtained from a patient treated with radiotherapy plus ipilimumab. All receptors derive from a human donor with non-small cell lung cancer that progressed on radiotherapy plus ipilimumab. Both conserved end residues are trimmed from each CDR3.

J gene,V gene,CDR3 protein
TRBJ1-1,TRBV5-1,ASKREGQGGTEAF
TRBJ1-3,TRBV5-1,ASSLFPRGPTGNTIY
TRBJ2-7,TRBV15,ATSSPPRDMTYEQH
TRBJ2-1,TRBV11-3,ASSLVLAEAEQF
TRBJ1-1,TRBV29-1,SVANQDKRLSMNTEAF
TRBJ2-7,TRBV5-8,ASSPFYEQY
TRBJ1-1,TRBV6-5,ASRTGLSTEAF
TRBJ1-2,TRBV29-1,SVEDPAGRYGYT
TRBJ2-5,TRBV7-2,ASSSGLVGTQY
TRBJ2-5,TRBV5-1,ASSLTTGTGDETQY
TRBJ1-2,TRBV18,ASSPASGQANYGYT
TRBJ2-7,TRBV27,ASSLINYGEQY
TRBJ2-7,TRBV11-2,ASSLRQGYEQY
TRBJ1-1,TRBV10-3,AISVDRNTEAF
TRBJ2-5,TRBV7-9,ASSSRGTSGMETQY
TRBJ2-7,TRBV11-2,ASSLVGQGREQY
TRBJ2-1,TRBV6-1,ASSVDRAAVGNEQF
TRBJ1-3,TRBV7-9,ASSPGTLSGNTIY
TRBJ1-4,TRBV18,ASSPQGGGYEKLF
TRBJ1-1,TRBV6-5,ASSGQGTEAF
TRBJ1-2,TRBV5-1,ASSTSGGGGYT
TRBJ2-7,TRBV18,ASSRTTGTGGPYEQY
TRBJ2-6,TRBV30,AWSSGANVLT
TRBJ2-6,TRBV5-4,ASSLTGSGANVLT
TRBJ2-3,TRBV29-1,SVRQGSDTQY
TRBJ1-1,TRBV5-6,ASSLARKSEAF
TRBJ1-2,TRBV5-1,ASSWEGTAVGYT
TRBJ2-3,TRBV6-1,ASSSGLVGADTQY
TRBJ2-1,TRBV29-1,SASGGTPYNEQF
TRBJ1-6,TRBV6-1,ASSELPAGGLFSPLH
TRBJ2-1,TRBV20-1,SARVVEQF
TRBJ1-2,TRBV2,ASSEIGPILGYT
TRBJ1-5,TRBV6-1,ASSGGVYGNQPQH
TRBJ2-7,TRBV2,ASSGKGQTLYEQY
TRBJ2-5,TRBV6-1,ASGFLQETQY
TRBJ2-1,TRBV10-1,ASSGPSLYNEQF
TRBJ2-2,TRBV7-9,ASSRTSGRTGTGELF
TRBJ2-5,TRBV5-1,ASSLEGRKETQY
TRBJ1-2,TRBV4-1,ASSQDLGQRIYGYT
TRBJ2-7,TRBV4-1,ASSRLAFSYEQY
TRBJ2-7,TRBV27,ASSPAGGPSEQY
TRBJ1-4,TRBV28,ASTTYGAGEKLF
TRBJ1-1,TRBV5-1,ASAPGTANTEAF
TRBJ1-3,TRBV30,AWTGGNTIY
TRBJ2-5,TRBV19,ASQIPGRVTQY
TRBJ2-1,TRBV5-6,ASSSGTGSPYNEQF
TRBJ1-5,TRBV10-3,AISQDGGQPQH
TRBJ2-2,TRBV4-1,ASSPIGQADGELF
TRBJ1-1,TRBV27,ASSHGLAVPTEAF
TRBJ2-3,TRBV27,ASSTGAPTDTQY
TRBJ1-5,TRBV6-1,ASSEMEQGGQPQH
TRBJ1-1,TRBV11-3,ASSLVGINTEAF
TRBJ2-1,TRBV7-9,ASSLGNEQF
TRBJ2-5,TRBV4-1,ASSQARPGETQY
TRBJ2-7,TRBV6-1,ASSEYRGLFYEQY
TRBJ1-1,TRBV7-9,ASRYQGQANTEAF